This is a list of T cell receptor beta chains from one sample in a study of T cells after yellow fever vaccination. Each CDR3 protein gets one entry after TCRdb re-called the 5' RACE reads with MiXCR. The table lists about 220,000 distinct CDR3 sequences, roughly 3.3% of them singletons, with approximately 3.5% in the top ten. Sequences were derived from CD4+ T cells sorted from PBMCs, sampled 10 days after the yellow fever booster vaccination. Receptor source: a man aged 18 to 30 who received the YFV17D yellow fever vaccine. Each CDR3 is given with its conserved first and last residue. D genes are given only for firm matches. The size field is filled for only some rows; it gives once, few, many or a size class.

>TRBV20-1|-|-|TRBJ1-6
CSARVGGADSPLHF
TGCAGTGCTAGAGTAGGGGGGGCTGATTCACCCCTCCACTTT
>TRBV5-4|-|-|TRBJ2-2
CASSLERGRPTGELFF
TGTGCCAGCAGCTTGGAGAGGGGACGGCCCACCGGGGAGCTGTTTTTT
>TRBV6-6|few|-|TRBJ1-5
CASSNGLNQPQHF
TGTGCCAGCTCGAACGGGCTCAATCAGCCCCAGCATTTT
>TRBV29-1|many|-|TRBJ2-5
CSVGAQTQETQYF
TGCAGCGTTGGTGCTCAGACACAAGAGACCCAGTACTTC
>TRBV7-9|-|-|TRBJ2-1
CASSDWGASSYNEQFF
TGTGCCAGCAGCGATTGGGGGGCGAGCTCCTACAATGAGCAGTTCTTC
>TRBV28|-|TRBD1|TRBJ2-3
CASTQGVSGETDTQYF
TGTGCCAGCACCCAGGGGGTTTCTGGGGAAACAGATACGCAGTATTTT
>TRBV6-6|many|TRBD1|TRBJ2-5
CASSRPYRGETQYF
TGTGCCAGCAGCCGCCCTTACAGGGGGGAGACCCAGTACTTC
>TRBV5-1|many|-|TRBJ2-2
CASSLRSGTGNTGELFF
TGCGCCAGCAGCTTAAGATCCGGGACCGGGAACACCGGGGAGCTGTTTTTT
>TRBV28|many|-|TRBJ2-2
CASSLGWDTGELFF
TGTGCCAGCAGTTTAGGATGGGACACCGGGGAGCTGTTTTTT
>TRBV7-2|many|TRBD2|TRBJ2-1
CASSRSGSYNEQFF
TGTGCCAGCAGCCGCAGCGGGAGTTACAATGAGCAGTTCTTC
>TRBV7-2|many|-|TRBJ1-1
CASSLVTLTEAFF
TGTGCCAGCAGCTTAGTCACACTCACTGAAGCTTTCTTT
>TRBV5-4|many|-|TRBJ2-1
CASSRPTGEQFF
TGTGCCAGCAGTCGACCGACCGGTGAGCAGTTCTTC
>TRBV5-1|many|-|TRBJ1-2
CASSPGFGQSHGYTF
TGCGCCAGCAGCCCGGGATTTGGACAGTCCCATGGCTACACCTTC
>TRBV9|many|-|TRBJ2-5
CASSVGAGLTEAQYF
TGTGCCAGCAGCGTAGGAGCCGGGCTGACCGAGGCCCAGTACTTC
>TRBV10-1|-|-|TRBJ2-1
CASSDPGREQFF
TGCGCCAGCAGCGACCCCGGACGTGAGCAGTTCTTC
>TRBV19|many|-|TRBJ2-7
CASSMYQGHHEQYF
TGTGCCAGTAGTATGTATCAGGGGCACCACGAGCAGTACTTC
>TRBV5-5|many|-|TRBJ2-3
CASSPRGSQATDTQYF
TGTGCCAGCAGCCCCCGTGGGAGCCAGGCGACAGATACGCAGTATTTT
>TRBV5-6|-|-|TRBJ1-5
CASSLVGGINQPQHF
TGTGCCAGCAGCTTGGTAGGAGGGATTAATCAGCCCCAGCATTTT
>TRBV29-1|many|-|TRBJ1-2
CSVEKGPNYGYTF
TGCAGCGTTGAGAAGGGGCCAAACTATGGCTACACCTTC
>TRBV7-2|few|-|TRBJ1-2
CASSLERRGAYGYTF
TGTGCCAGCAGCTTAGAGAGAAGGGGTGCCTATGGCTACACCTTC
>TRBV7-8|-|-|TRBJ1-5
CASSSWAFLAGTQHF
TGTGCCAGCAGCTCCTGGGCCTTCTTGGCGGGGACCCAGCATTTT
>TRBV5-1|few|TRBD2|TRBJ2-1
CASSPDPSGGYNEQFF
TGCGCCAGCAGCCCGGATCCTAGCGGGGGGTACAATGAGCAGTTCTTC
>TRBV3-1|many|TRBD1|TRBJ1-2
CASSPEGQGFGVRGYTF
TGTGCCAGCAGCCCAGAGGGACAGGGGTTTGGCGTTCGGGGCTACACCTTC
>TRBV6-1|-|-|TRBJ2-3
CASSEAGPDTQYF
TGTGCCAGCAGTGAAGCGGGGCCAGATACGCAGTATTTT
>TRBV30|many|-|TRBJ2-7
CAWSGGYEQYF
TGTGCCTGGAGTGGCGGCTACGAGCAGTACTTC
>TRBV10-3|many|-|TRBJ1-3
CAISGQPSSGNTIYF
TGTGCCATCAGTGGACAGCCTAGCTCTGGAAACACCATATATTTT
>TRBV20-1|few|-|TRBJ1-2
CSARDHQENYGYTF
TGCAGTGCTAGAGATCACCAGGAAAACTATGGCTACACCTTC
>TRBV4-3|few|-|TRBJ1-1
CASSRTLTRVMNTEAFF
TGCGCCAGCAGCCGAACCTTAACGAGGGTAATGAACACTGAAGCTTTCTTT
>TRBV5-1|few|-|TRBJ1-1
CASSLRTGDNTEAFF
TGCGCCAGCAGCTTGAGAACAGGTGATAACACTGAAGCTTTCTTT
>TRBV5-4|-|-|TRBJ2-5
CASSLALSKETQYF
TGTGCCAGCAGCTTGGCCCTTAGCAAGGAGACCCAGTACTTC
>TRBV29-1|many|-|TRBJ2-5
CSVSGVEETQYF
TGCAGCGTATCAGGGGTGGAGGAGACCCAGTACTTC
>TRBV2|-|TRBD1|TRBJ1-6
CASSEAGTGGKSPLHF
TGTGCCAGCAGTGAAGCGGGGACAGGGGGCAAGTCACCCCTCCACTTT
>TRBV5-1|many|TRBD1|TRBJ1-1
CASSNRDRGNTEAFF
TGCGCCAGCAGCAACAGGGACAGGGGGAACACTGAAGCTTTCTTT
>TRBV4-2|-|-|TRBJ1-1
CASSQEAGGRTEAFF
TGTGCCAGCAGCCAAGAAGCGGGGGGCCGCACTGAAGCTTTCTTT
>TRBV7-8|few|-|TRBJ2-1
CASSLGQGYEQFF
TGTGCCAGCAGCTTAGGCCAGGGTTATGAGCAGTTCTTC
>TRBV20-1|few|TRBD2|TRBJ2-1
CSASEGGGAPYNEQFF
TGCAGTGCTAGTGAGGGCGGGGGGGCCCCCTACAATGAGCAGTTCTTC
>TRBV27|few|-|TRBJ1-1
CASSFGSPGLAFF
TGTGCCAGCAGTTTTGGGTCACCGGGTTTAGCTTTCTTT
>TRBV20-1|many|TRBD2|TRBJ2-7
CSPSGGDREQYF
TGCAGCCCTAGCGGGGGGGATCGAGAGCAGTACTTC
>TRBV9|few|TRBD2|TRBJ2-5
CASSPIFAPGTSGGNRHFQETQYF
TGTGCCAGCAGCCCAATATTCGCCCCCGGGACTAGCGGGGGAAATAGACACTTCCAAGAGACCCAGTACTTC
>TRBV24-1|few|-|TRBJ2-5
CATSESETQYF
TGTGCCACCAGTGAGTCTGAGACCCAGTACTTC
>TRBV18|many|TRBD1|TRBJ1-4
CASSGQRNEKLFF
TGTGCCAGCTCGGGACAGCGGAATGAAAAACTGTTTTTT
>TRBV5-6|many|TRBD1|TRBJ1-6
CASGVWDRENSPLHF
TGTGCCAGCGGCGTGTGGGACAGGGAAAATTCACCCCTCCACTTT
>TRBV20-1|few|-|TRBJ2-3
CSAPKDGSTDTQYF
TGCAGTGCTCCAAAGGACGGAAGCACAGATACGCAGTATTTT
>TRBV7-9|many|-|TRBJ2-5
CASSSLLDENAWETQYF
TGTGCCAGCAGCTCACTACTGGACGAGAACGCGTGGGAGACCCAGTACTTC
>TRBV5-1|many|TRBD2|TRBJ2-1
CASGGGGPENEQFF
TGCGCCAGCGGGGGCGGGGGGCCGGAAAATGAGCAGTTCTTC
>TRBV6-2/TRBV6-3|many|-|TRBJ2-7
CASSYPGIHEQYF
TGTGCCAGCAGTTACCCAGGGATACACGAGCAGTACTTC
>TRBV7-2|few|-|TRBJ2-1
CASTRGAGGGSYNEQFF
TGTGCCAGCACCCGTGGCGCAGGGGGGGGTTCCTACAATGAGCAGTTCTTC